The 10 T cell receptor beta chains presented below share a single source sample, sequenced in a study of T cell responses to AZD1222 COVID-19 vaccine. Generated by immunoSEQ multiplex PCR, the TCRdb table keeps only in-frame clones and is missing some. The sample contains around 110,000 clones, 70% to 90% of which appear only once. The input for sequencing was peripheral blood, taken 28 days after the second AZD1222 dose. The receptors come from an adult who received the AZD1222 COVID-19 vaccine.

This clone was seen only once. The genes are TRBV19 and TRBJ2-1, with D unresolved. CDR3 length: 15 residues. V was shortened by 5 bases and J by 0 bases, with 11 bases between the two germline ends. Germline V gives CDR1 LNHDA, CDR2 SQIVND (reference sequence). CDR3 residues: CASSSSGPSYNEQFF. Written as DNA, the CDR3 is TGTGCCAGTAGTTCCTCAGGACCCTCCTACAATGAGCAGTTCTTC.

This chain joins TRBV6-5 and TRBJ1-1; no clear D. Germline V lookup: CDR1 MNHEY, CDR2 SVGAGI. The CDR3 covers 12 residues. V was pared by 2 bases and J by 5 bases, with 6 bases between. CDR3 amino acids: CASSYDRTEAFF. The CDR3 region has the DNA TGTGCCAGCAGTTACGATAGGACTGAAGCTTTCTTT.

This chain joins TRBV5-6 and TRBJ2-7; D unresolved. Germline V gives CDR1 SGHDT, CDR2 YYEEEE. V was cut by 4 bases and J by 6 bases, with 14 bases left in between. The CDR3 runs to 13 residues. The CDR3 loop reads CASSPSPGPEQYF. The CDR3 nucleotides read TGTGCCAGCAGCCCGTCGCCAGGTCCCGAGCAGTACTTC.

The chain is built from TRBV10-3 and TRBJ2-7; tentatively, D is TRBD2 (6 bases). Germline V gene data show CDR1 as ENHRY and CDR2 as SYGVKD. V was trimmed by 10 bases and J by 2 bases, leaving 12 bases between them. CDR3 size: 12 residues. CDR3: CATGGDPYEQYF. The CDR3 bases are TGTGCCACCGGAGGGGACCCCTACGAGCAGTACTTC.

The CDR3: CASRRPGQGAHGYTF. CDR3 DNA: TGTGCCAGCAGGCGCCCCGGGCAGGGGGCCCATGGCTACACCTTC. The chain has TRBV28 and TRBJ1-2; 8 bases align to TRBD1. The germline V gene has CDR1 MDHEN and CDR2 SYDVKM. Trimming removed 6 bases from V and 6 bases from J; junction bases left unmatched: 12. The CDR3 consists of 15 residues.

The chain links TRBV4-2 to TRBJ2-5; maybe TRBD2 (6 bases). This CDR3 region has 15 residues. CDR1 LGHNA and CDR2 YNFKEQ come from the germline V gene. The V end lost 3 bases, the J end lost 2 bases, and 13 bases lay between the germline ends. CDR3 in DNA: TGTGCCAGCAGCCAGCGGTCCGGGGGTCAAGAGACCCAGTACTTC. Encoded protein: CASSQRSGGQETQYF.

The chain couples TRBV28 to TRBJ2-3; 8 bases are a match to TRBD2. Unmatched junction bases numbered 11, after V lost 7 bases and J lost 5 bases. The germline CDR1 and CDR2 sequences are MDHEN and SYDVKM. The CDR3 extends over 15 amino acids. CDR3: CASTLGGGPIDTQYF. The CDR3 nucleotides read TGTGCCAGCACCCTCGGGGGGGGGCCAATAGATACGCAGTATTTT.

CDR3 loop: CAISGQGVINEQYF. CDR3 nucleotide sequence: TGTGCCATCTCTGGACAGGGGGTCATAAACGAGCAGTACTTC. The chain recombines TRBV10-3 with TRBJ2-7; 10 nucleotides align to TRBD1. J lost 5 bases, V lost 8 bases, and 9 bases had no gene match. Germline loops: CDR1 ENHRY, CDR2 SYGVKD. CDR3 length equals 14 residues.

V usage is TRBV5-1 and J usage is TRBJ2-3; 10 nucleotides agree with TRBD1. The CDR3 sequence is 16 residues long. With 4 bases clipped from V and 2 bases from J, the junction kept 7 bases outside the gene matches. CDR1 is SGHRS, CDR2 YFSETQ, per germline. CDR3 sequence: CASSPVDRGSTDTQYF. CDR3 nucleotides: TGCGCCAGCAGCCCCGTGGACAGGGGGTCCACAGATACGCAGTATTTT.

The CDR3 sequence: CAISESVARNEQFF. Written as DNA, the CDR3 is TGTGCCATCAGTGAGTCGGTAGCCCGCAATGAGCAGTTCTTC. The rearrangement uses TRBV10-3 and TRBJ2-1; the D is unclear. The CDR3 consists of 14 residues. Trimming shortened V by 0 bases and J by 6 bases, and 9 bases separated the two germline ends. Per germline, CDR1 ENHRY and CDR2 SYGVKD.